The source of this T cell receptor (beta chain) is a study of vaccination and CD4 T cells after COVID-19. Study in general: Post-COVID draws followed diagnosis by a median 101 days (range 35 to 161). The control cultures got either a CEFX pool, an HIV-1 Nef pool, or no peptide at all.

The Oncomine TCR Beta short-read assay generated sequence data from the DNA of cultured CD4+ T cells. From the PCR reads, TCRdb called clonotypes with MiXCR, one entry per CDR3 protein. Found here are about 5,200 distinct CDR3 sequences, about 32% of them singletons; the top ten hold 21%. To note about this clonotype: Its antigen remains unidentified.

The sample's treatment: approximately 10-day PBMC culture with coronavirus spike peptide pools or control peptides (ViraFEST assay). The TCR sequence derives from a human donor who had recovered from COVID-19. Sequencing was performed on CD4+ T cells from blood, cultured in vitro, taken after SARS-CoV-2 vaccination.

CDR3 bases: TGTGCCAGCAGTTTTGGAGTCCTAGGACAGGGGAGCGCAGTCGATACGCAGTATTTT. This translates into CASSFGVLGQGSAVDTQYF. The chain links TRBV28 to TRBJ2-3, with 9 nucleotides matching TRBD1. V was clipped by 3 bases and J by 6 bases; unmatched bases: 19. The CDR3 has 19 residues. In germline, CDR1 is MDHEN, CDR2 SYDVKM.